The rows below give T cell receptor beta chains drawn from one sample of a study of T-cell reconstitution after alpha-beta-depleted transplantation in children. MiXCR, applied by TCRdb to the PCR reads, yields one record per CDR3 protein. The table shows a few hundred thousand distinct CDR3 sequences, with 9% to 10% occurring only once. Here the sequenced sample was PBMCs from the stem cell graft donor, taken from the stem cell graft. These receptors were obtained from a human donor who donated a stem cell graft to a child with SCID. Both conserved end residues are trimmed from each CDR3.

J gene	V gene	CDR3 protein
TRBJ2-7	TRBV7-2	ASSFPAYEQY
TRBJ2-2	TRBV10-2	ASSVGTSTGELF
TRBJ2-4	TRBV20-1	SARVEGRNIQY
TRBJ2-5	TRBV7-9	ASSFERGNQETQY
TRBJ1-6	TRBV27	ASSQSNSPLH
TRBJ1-6	TRBV24-1	ATSDPRANNSPLH
TRBJ2-1	TRBV28	ASRGTSEHNEQF
TRBJ2-1	TRBV20-1	SARSDTYNEQF
TRBJ2-1	TRBV27	ASGSSYNEQF
TRBJ2-3	TRBV20-1	SATPGPRTDTQY
TRBJ2-3	TRBV7-2	ASRNRGFGTDTQY
TRBJ2-4	TRBV27	ASSDGGRRAKNIQY
TRBJ2-2	TRBV7-2	ASSLGGQTGELF
TRBJ2-2	TRBV10-2	ASFATANTGELF
TRBJ2-4	TRBV5-1	ASSSYSGGGNIQY
TRBJ1-4	TRBV27	ASSLSWGGEKLF
TRBJ2-5	TRBV24-1	ATSDLLAGEETQY
TRBJ1-5	TRBV7-9	ASSSILGDWDSQPQH
TRBJ2-3	TRBV20-1	SAHGVTDTQY
TRBJ1-6	TRBV6-1	ASRLDREYSPLH
TRBJ2-7	TRBV15	ATSIGTGEQY
TRBJ2-7	TRBV4-2	ASSPRGPYEQY
TRBJ2-7	TRBV29-1	SVDGGPGYEQY
-	TRBV7-2	ASSFQAGPTYEQF
TRBJ1-1	TRBV12-3/TRBV12-4	ASSPSGTVTEAF
TRBJ1-2	TRBV10-3	AISESAGFGYT
TRBJ2-7	TRBV12-3/TRBV12-4	ASSQRYTNYEQY
TRBJ2-1	TRBV27	ASSLYGKALSYNEQF
TRBJ2-7	TRBV5-1	ASSGGGYSYEQY
TRBJ2-7	TRBV15	ATSRDQVSSYEQY
TRBJ2-1	TRBV6-1	ASSDLGGSYNEQF
TRBJ2-1	TRBV29-1	SVLPSSYNEQF
TRBJ2-1	TRBV6-2/TRBV6-3	ASSYPGGISHEQF
TRBJ2-7	TRBV12-3/TRBV12-4	ASSPGQGASYEQY
TRBJ1-2	TRBV12-3/TRBV12-4	ASSWADNRYGYT
TRBJ1-5	TRBV20-1	SAVDRVGNQPQH
TRBJ2-3	TRBV3-1	ASSQVESPPDTQY
TRBJ2-5	TRBV5-5	ASSLEAAWGETQY
TRBJ1-5	TRBV20-1	SARDDRGSNQPQH
TRBJ2-3	TRBV25-1	ASSGEGQGPDTQY
TRBJ2-7	TRBV27	ASRRTASGGLY
TRBJ1-6	TRBV12-3/TRBV12-4	ASTQELYSPLH
TRBJ1-5	TRBV7-9	ASSLGIGSSNQPQH
TRBJ1-3	TRBV7-9	ASSTVRTIY
TRBJ2-5	TRBV20-1	SARDRSETQY
TRBJ2-1	TRBV18	ASSPPGLAAYNEQF
TRBJ2-1	TRBV4-1	ASSQVGGGEQF
TRBJ1-5	TRBV6-8	ASSYEPDGNQPQH
TRBJ2-3	TRBV7-3	ASSSTYIDTQY
TRBJ2-1	TRBV12-3/TRBV12-4	ASRDRGEQF
TRBJ2-5	TRBV5-7	ASSLFGGIADHQKKETQY
TRBJ2-1	TRBV20-1	SASDSYNEQF
TRBJ2-5	TRBV2	ASRSGRSDLYQETQY
TRBJ1-5	TRBV5-5	ASSLGVSINQPQH
TRBJ2-1	TRBV28	AISGTAKINEQF
TRBJ2-3	TRBV20-1	TALAAGANTDTQY
TRBJ1-5	TRBV5-5	ASSLTEAQPQH
TRBJ1-5	TRBV20-1	SAKRGNQPQH
TRBJ1-2	TRBV7-9	ASSLYQDDGYT
TRBJ2-3	TRBV7-2	ASTLGGFTDTQY